This T cell receptor beta chain emerged from a study of cytomegalovirus exposure and HLA in healthy donors. The CDR3 consists of 13 residues. Germline CDR1 reads GTSNPN; CDR2 reads SVGIG (reference sequence). With 3 bases removed from V and 0 bases from J, the gap between germline ends came to 6 bases. General study points: Clonal expansion, a later analysis showed, was greater in HLA-associated TCR beta chains than in equally common others.

Regarding this clone: Its specificity is not known.

In the PCR, 60 Vbeta and 13 Jbeta primers were used. The assay was immunoSEQ multiplex PCR, and TCRdb's table has in-frame clones only and misses some. This sample carries around 75,000 clones, with 4% to 6% going to the ten biggest clones. The chain combines TRBV30 with TRBJ1-3; D gene uncertain. What was sequenced was PBMCs. The TCR originated in a man aged 35 to 55 in good health and CMV-seronegative. CDR3 sequence (DNA): TGTGCCTGGAGACACCCCTCTGGAAACACCATATATTTT. Its translation: CAWRHPSGNTIYF.